The 2 T cell receptor beta chains given below trace back to one sample, sequenced in a study of T-cell reconstitution after alpha-beta-depleted transplantation in children. Construction of the TCRbeta library involved unique molecular identifiers. From the PCR reads, TCRdb called clonotypes with MiXCR, one entry per CDR3 protein. The sample has 450,000 to 550,000 distinct CDR3 sequences, about an eighth seen once; the top ten hold approximately 14%. Specimen: PBMCs, mostly from graft donor cells, collected 180 days after TCRalphabeta/CD19-depleted stem cell transplant. The origin of the receptors is a female patient aged 2-9 years who had a stem cell transplant for aplastic anemia, so the T cells may come from the graft donor.

Notes on this clonotype: A much larger clone is a single base away; this may be a read error. The chain recombines TRBV12-3 or TRBV12-4 with TRBJ2-5; TRBD2 agrees at 8 bases. Unmatched junction bases numbered 10, after V lost 6 bases and J lost 7 bases. The CDR3 loop spans 14 amino acids. The CDR3: CASSPREGPGTQYF. Here the CDR3 DNA reads TGTGCCAGCAGCCCACGGGAGGGCCCAGGGACCCAGTACTTC.

This clonotype was picked up a small number of times. This sequence joins TRBV5-1 and TRBJ2-1; a weak D match, TRBD1 (8 bases). CDR1 and CDR2 (germline): SGHRS, YFSETQ. There are 16 residues in the CDR3. V was pared by 4 bases and J by 2 bases, with 16 bases between. The CDR3 sequence: CASSERDRLTYNEQFF. The CDR3 DNA reads TGCGCCAGCAGCGAGCGGGACAGGCTTACCTACAATGAGCAGTTCTTC.